This T cell receptor beta chain was sequenced for a study of T cells in localized non-small cell lung cancer. On this clone: The antigen is unknown.

This table comes from immunoSEQ multiplex PCR, and its TCRdb copy is limited to in-frame clones, with some not included. The data hold approximately 47,000 clones, with approximately 90% observed a single time. The ends were cut back, 1 base at V and 5 bases at J, with 8 bases in the middle. The CDR3 is 13 amino acids. Per the germline V gene, CDR1 is LGHNA and CDR2 is YNFKEQ. Overall study findings and caveats: Appearance in adjacent lung was seen for a median approximately 58 of the top 100 tumor clones. The study linked higher blood T cell density to longer overall survival. It remains possible that heterogeneity exists, since only one tumor region was sequenced. Uninvolved adjacent lung showed peak T cell clonality, exceeding tumor.

This chain connects TRBV4-2 to TRBJ2-5; D ambiguous. This clonotype was sampled from a man aged 35-75 years with stage II lung adenocarcinoma. The sample in question was PBMCs, obtained before any cancer treatment. The CDR3 spells CASSQVVGETQYF. The CDR3 region has the DNA TGTGCCAGCAGCCAAGTGGTGGGGGAGACCCAGTACTTC.